The 32 T cell receptor beta chains given below trace back to one sample, sequenced in a study of chemoradiotherapy in HPV16-positive cancers. The data were produced by immunoSEQ multiplex PCR, yet TCRdb's version contains in-frame clones alone and is incomplete. The sample shows 4,500 or so clones, around 86% of them seen only once. Sequencing used tumor tissue, obtained from a patient who underwent chemoradiotherapy. The source of these receptors is a human donor with HPV-associated anogenital cancer.

The chain links TRBV4-3 to TRBJ1-2; D unresolved. Per the germline V gene, CDR1 is LGHNA and CDR2 is YSLEER. The CDR3 consists of 16 residues. Trimming left V 1 base short and J 4 bases short, with 16 bases between. CDR3 residues: CASSQVTGSAGYGYTF. The CDR3, as DNA: TGCGCCAGCAGCCAAGTTACTGGGAGCGCGGGCTATGGCTACACCTTC.

This chain uses TRBV10-3 with TRBJ2-5, with D perhaps matching TRBD2 (7 bases). This CDR3 spans 14 amino acids. Germline V gene data show CDR1 as ENHRY and CDR2 as SYGVKD. V was clipped by 3 bases and J by 5 bases, with 13 bases between them. The CDR3 loop reads CAISDSRGGETQYF. As DNA, the CDR3 is TGTGCCATCAGTGATTCCAGGGGAGGGGAGACCCAGTACTTC.

Comment on this clone: An end of the junction does not agree with germline; a read error may underlie this. The chain recombines TRBV7-7 with TRBJ2-5; TRBD2 matches at 8 bases. CDR1 SSHAT and CDR2 FNYEAQ come from the germline V gene (reference sequence). This CDR3 has 14 residues. CDR3 coding DNA: TGTGCTAGCAGCCCAGCGGGGGTCCAAGAGACCCAGTACTTC. This codes for CASSPAGVQETQYF. Looking up the rest from reference TRBV7-7 and TRBJ2-5 gives the full variable domain: GAGVSQSPRYKVTKRGQDVTLRCDPISSHATLYWYQQALGQGPEFLTYFNYEAQPDKSGLPSDRFSAERPEGSISTLTIQRTEQRDSAMYRCASSPAGVQETQYFGPGTRLLVL.

V gene TRBV25-1 combines with J gene TRBJ1-2; TRBD1 matches 7 bases. V was clipped by 2 bases and J by 4 bases; unmatched bases: 4. Germline assignment: CDR1 MGHDK and CDR2 SYGVNS. The CDR3 is 14 amino acids. CDR3 residues: CASSENRGGYGYTF. DNA for the CDR3: TGTGCCAGCAGTGAAAACAGGGGTGGCTATGGCTACACCTTC.

Comments on this clone: This specimen includes other DNA sequences encoding the same CDR3. V and J are TRBV29-1 and TRBJ1-1; D possibly corresponds to TRBD1 (5 bases). Germline V CDR1 and CDR2: SQVTM, ANQGSEA. This CDR3 region has 13 residues. Trimming stripped 5 bases from V and 1 base from J, with 11 bases between. CDR3 loop: CSVLDRKNTEAFF. The CDR3 bases are TGCAGCGTTTTAGACAGAAAGAACACTGAAGCTTTCTTT.

The chain links TRBV27 to TRBJ2-7; the match to TRBD1 covers 8 bases. V lost 6 bases, J lost 3 bases, and 7 bases stayed unmatched. The CDR3 has 14 residues. Germline CDR1 reads MNHEY; CDR2 reads SMNVEV (reference sequence). The CDR3 loop reads CASRLGTGHYEQYF. The CDR3 DNA reads as TGTGCCAGCAGGCTCGGGACAGGACACTACGAGCAGTACTTC.

The V gene is TRBV7-8, the J gene TRBJ1-5; 11 nucleotides agree with TRBD1. V lost 5 bases to trimming and J lost 6 bases; unmatched junction nucleotides: 3. There are 14 residues in the CDR3. Germline values: CDR1 SGHVS, CDR2 FQNEAQ. The CDR3 region is CASSRGQGAQPQHF. Here the CDR3 DNA reads TGTGCCAGCAGCCGAGGACAGGGGGCTCAGCCCCAGCATTTT.

The genes are TRBV4-2 and TRBJ2-1; D gene uncertain. The CDR3 is made up of 12 amino acids. V was pared by 0 bases and J by 8 bases, with 5 bases between. The germline gives CDR1 LGHNA, CDR2 YNFKEQ. This CDR3 reads CASSQDRHEQFF. The CDR3 nucleotides read TGTGCCAGCAGCCAAGATCGGCATGAGCAGTTCTTC.

The rearrangement links TRBV2 to TRBJ2-5; TRBD2 agrees at 12 bases. Losses at the gene ends were 7 bases for V and 2 bases for J; bases not matched to a gene: 2. The CDR3 length is 14 residues. Germline V gene data show CDR1 as SNHLY and CDR2 as FYNNEI. The CDR3 coding sequence is TGTGCCAGCACCGGACTAGCGGGACAAGAGACCCAGTACTTC. This gives the protein CASTGLAGQETQYF.

The chain carries TRBV6-5 and TRBJ1-5, with a possible D match to TRBD1 (6 bases). Germline V gene lookup returns CDR1 MNHEY and CDR2 SVGAGI. The V end was cut by 5 bases, the J end by 5 bases, with 16 bases between. The CDR3 contains 15 residues. In nucleotides, the CDR3 is TGTGCCAGCAGTCGTAAAGGGGGGGGAGATCAGCCCCAGCATTTT. Translated: CASSRKGGGDQPQHF.

The chain employs TRBV5-1 and TRBJ2-2, with D tentatively TRBD1 or TRBD2 (6 bases each). Germline V gene data show CDR1 as SGHRS and CDR2 as YFSETQ. CDR3 size: 15 residues. V was clipped by 1 base and J by 3 bases, with 10 bases between them. The CDR3 coding sequence is TGCGCCAGCAGCTTGACGGGGGCGGACACCGGGGAGCTGTTTTTT. Amino acids: CASSLTGADTGELFF.

J is TRBJ1-5 and V is TRBV10-3; D call uncertain. Trimming removed 0 bases at V and 7 bases at J, with 7 bases between. Germline V lookup: CDR1 ENHRY, CDR2 SYGVKD. This CDR3 is 13 amino acids long. CDR3 nucleotides: TGTGCCATCAGTGAGTCAACGGGACAGCCCCAGCATTTT. It yields the protein CAISESTGQPQHF.

The chain employs TRBV6-1 and TRBJ2-1, with no clear D. This CDR3 comprises 15 residues. Deletions cut 1 base from V and 9 bases from J, with 16 bases between. CDR1 is MNHNS and CDR2 is SASEGT in the germline V gene. CDR3 sequence: CASSEGPRSRLEQFF. CDR3 bases: TGTGCCAGCAGTGAAGGCCCAAGGTCAAGGCTTGAGCAGTTCTTC.

The chain is built from TRBV6-5 and TRBJ2-3; D tentatively reads TRBD1 or TRBD2 (6 bases each). CDR1 is MNHEY and CDR2 is SVGAGI in the germline V gene. V shed 3 bases and J shed 5 bases, with 12 bases lying between them. This CDR3 region has 14 residues. The CDR3 nucleotides read TGTGCCAGCAGTTATTTGGGGGGCGGAGATACGCAGTATTTT. This translates into CASSYLGGGDTQYF.

The gene calls are TRBV7-2 and TRBJ1-5; D may be TRBD1 (6 bases). Germline V CDR1 and CDR2: SGHTA, FQGNSA. V was pared by 3 bases and J by 4 bases, with 13 bases between. The CDR3 length is 15 residues. Here the CDR3 DNA reads TGTGCCAGCAGCTTGCGGACAGCGGGAAATCAGCCCCAGCATTTT. Protein: CASSLRTAGNQPQHF.

This clone was found a few times. The same CDR3 can be traced to other DNA sequences in this sample. This sequence joins TRBV6-5 and TRBJ2-1, with 9 nucleotides matching TRBD2. The V segment lost 5 bases and the J segment 6 bases; nucleotides outside the gene matches: 8. The germline V gene has CDR1 MNHEY and CDR2 SVGAGI. The CDR3 is 15 residues long. The CDR3 here is CASSARGGAINEQFF. CDR3 nucleotide sequence: TGTGCCAGCAGTGCACGCGGGGGGGCCATCAATGAGCAGTTCTTC.

This clone is labeled as large (0.1 to 1%). J is TRBJ1-2 and V is TRBV29-1; the match to TRBD1 covers 10 bases. The germline V gene has CDR1 SQVTM and CDR2 ANQGSEA. The CDR3 has 13 residues. V was clipped by 7 bases and J by 4 bases; unmatched bases: 6. CDR3 region: CSGDRGQGYGYTF. In nucleotides, the CDR3 is TGCAGCGGTGACAGGGGGCAAGGCTATGGCTACACCTTC.

The genes are TRBV7-8 and TRBJ2-2, with 8 positions matching TRBD1. Germline values: CDR1 SGHVS, CDR2 FQNEAQ. V shed 0 bases and J 7 bases; nucleotides not matched to a gene: 13. The length of the CDR3 is 18 residues. CDR3 in DNA: TGTGCCAGCAGCTTAGCTTCTCAGGGGGCAGATACCGTCGGGGAGCTGTTTTTT. It translates to CASSLASQGADTVGELFF.

The V gene is TRBV14, the J gene TRBJ2-7; 9 bases are a match to TRBD2. Germline V gene lookup returns CDR1 SGHDN and CDR2 FVKESK. V shed 4 bases and J 6 bases; nucleotides not matched to a gene: 7. The CDR3 loop spans 14 amino acids. The DNA of the CDR3 is TGTGCCAGCAGCCTGGAGCGGGGGGCCGTCGAGCAGTACTTC. This translates into CASSLERGAVEQYF.

This rearrangement joins TRBV6-4 to TRBJ1-2; 9 bases are a match to TRBD1. V lost 5 bases and J lost 4; bases outside the gene matches: 8. This CDR3 is 15 amino acids long. From germline, CDR1 is MRHNA and CDR2 SNTAGT. Here the CDR3 reads CASSPRTGESYGYTF. In nucleotides, the CDR3 is TGTGCCAGCAGTCCTAGGACAGGGGAGAGCTATGGCTACACCTTC.

The chain carries TRBV5-6 and TRBJ2-1, with 14 bases aligning to TRBD2. The CDR3 has 15 amino acids. Germline loops: CDR1 SGHDT, CDR2 YYEEEE. The junction had 1 base not matched to a gene; V was cut back by 3 bases and J by 5 bases. Written as DNA, the CDR3 is TGTGCCAGCAGCTGGGGACTAGCGGGAGACAATGAGCAGTTCTTC. It encodes CASSWGLAGDNEQFF.

In its sample, this clone was seen once. V is TRBV5-8 and J is TRBJ2-3; 12 bases agree with TRBD2. Germline trimming cut 2 bases from V and 5 bases from J; bases unmatched to any gene: 3. Germline CDR1 reads SGHTS; CDR2 reads YDEGEE. The CDR3 is made up of 15 amino acids. CDR3 sequence: CASSFGLAGRDTQYF. In nucleotides, the CDR3 is TGTGCCAGCAGCTTCGGACTAGCGGGAAGAGATACGCAGTATTTT.

The genes are TRBV10-3 and TRBJ2-3, with 10 positions matching TRBD2. V trimming: 4 bases; J trimming: 11 bases; junction bases outside the gene matches: 18. CDR3 length: 17 residues. Per germline, CDR1 ENHRY and CDR2 SYGVKD. CDR3: CAISGVAGGPGRDKQYF. CDR3 nucleotides: TGTGCCATCAGTGGGGTAGCGGGAGGTCCCGGTAGAGACAAGCAGTATTTT.

The rearrangement links TRBV27 to TRBJ1-4; TRBD1 is a possible D gene (5 bases). Trimming took off 6 bases at V and 6 bases at J, with 11 bases between the two ends. The CDR3 is made up of 13 amino acids. The germline V gene encodes CDR1 MNHEY and CDR2 SMNVEV (reference sequence). The chain's CDR3 is CASSRGAYEKLFF. The CDR3, as DNA: TGTGCCAGCAGCCGCGGGGCTTATGAAAAACTGTTTTTT.

V and J are TRBV5-6 and TRBJ2-1, with a weak D call TRBD2 (6 bases). The V gene lost 0 bases and the J gene lost 15 bases, with 25 bases spanning the gap. The CDR3 covers 16 residues. Per germline, CDR1 SGHDT and CDR2 YYEEEE. CDR3 protein: CASSLATTRGVIVGFF. CDR3 DNA sequence: TGTGCCAGCAGCTTGGCCACGACTAGAGGAGTTATAGTAGGGTTCTTC.

V gene TRBV4-3 combines with J gene TRBJ1-4; D call uncertain. The CDR3 runs 14 residues. Germline V gene data show CDR1 as LGHNA and CDR2 as YSLEER. Trimming left V 1 base short and J 8 bases short, with 11 bases between. The CDR3 sequence is CASSQGHMMEKLFF. The CDR3 DNA is TGCGCCAGCAGCCAAGGCCACATGATGGAAAAACTGTTTTTT.

This clone was observed a few times. The chain employs TRBV7-2 and TRBJ2-7, with 13 bases lining up with TRBD2. Germline V gene sequence: CDR1 SGHTA, CDR2 FQGNSA. J was trimmed by 6 bases and V by 5 bases; bases with no gene match: 4. The CDR3 contains 14 residues. The CDR3 DNA reads TGTGCCAGCAGCCCTTGGACTAGCGGGGGCGAGCAGTACTTC. Amino acid sequence: CASSPWTSGGEQYF.

CDR3 sequence: CASSPPGAGAGGEQYF. DNA of the CDR3: TGTGCCAGCAGCCCTCCCGGGGCAGGGGCCGGGGGGGAGCAGTACTTC. V and J are TRBV28 and TRBJ2-7; TRBD2 might be the D (7 bases). This CDR3 comprises 16 residues. V lost 6 bases to trimming and J lost 7 bases, with 25 bases between them. Germline assignment: CDR1 MDHEN and CDR2 SYDVKM.

The CDR3 nucleotides are TGCAGTCACGAAGGGGCTGAGCACAATGAGCAGTTCTTC. Its translation is CSHEGAEHNEQFF. The chain is built from TRBV29-1 and TRBJ2-1; D might be TRBD1 (5 bases). The germline CDR1 and CDR2 sequences are SQVTM and ANQGSEA. The length of the CDR3 is 13 residues.

This sequence joins TRBV7-6 and TRBJ2-3; D is ambiguous. Trimming removed 5 bases at V and 2 bases at J, with 8 bases between. Germline loops: CDR1 SGHVS, CDR2 FNYEAQ. The CDR3 contains 13 residues. This CDR3 is CASSLDHTDTQYF. The CDR3 DNA sequence: TGTGCCAGCAGCCTTGACCACACAGATACGCAGTATTTT.

The gene calls are TRBV28 and TRBJ2-3; possibly TRBD1 for D (6 bases). CDR1 and CDR2 from the germline V gene are MDHEN and SYDVKM. The CDR3 is made up of 16 amino acids. V was trimmed by 7 bases and J by 3 bases, leaving 20 bases between them. CDR3 in amino acids: CASTLGAGRVTDTQYF. The CDR3 nucleotides read TGTGCCAGCACCTTGGGGGCAGGAAGGGTTACAGATACGCAGTATTTT.

The chain carries TRBV7-8 and TRBJ2-7; 9 nucleotides match TRBD2. With 5 bases clipped from V and 3 bases from J, the junction kept 17 bases outside the gene matches. Germline-derived CDR1 and CDR2 are SGHVS and FQNEAQ. The CDR3 has 18 residues. CDR3 loop: CASSKKPSAGGTHYEQYF. The CDR3 DNA sequence: TGTGCCAGCAGCAAAAAGCCCTCAGCGGGGGGCACCCACTACGAGCAGTACTTC.